This T cell receptor beta chain was identified in a study of tumor-infiltrating lymphocytes in primary liver carcinoma. Study overall: Each of the samples returned roughly 3.65 to 7.13 million productive TCRbeta reads (a yield similar across tissue types). Study-wide results and caveats: The difference in top-250-clone fraction between tumors and blood was significant, favoring tumors (p = 0.039). Relative to tumor region pairs, the tumor-adjacent and tumor-blood pairs showed overlap that was lower. Left bulk and unsorted, the samples did not allow CD4+ and CD8+ repertoires to be compared.

With a constant-region primer, TCR beta cDNA was made from about 0.5 ug of total RNA. TCR beta libraries came from three nested multiplex PCR rounds using slightly modified ARM-PCR. In the first two PCR rounds, TRBV1-TRBV30 forward primers were paired with a C-beta reverse primer, and each round lasted roughly 9 cycles. TCRdb fed the multiplex PCR reads into MiXCR, producing one record per CDR3 protein. The profile shows about 180,000 distinct CDR3 sequences, about 60% of them singletons. Researchers drew blood RNA from unsorted whole blood and extracted germline DNA as well. This CDR3 comprises 14 residues. V gave up 6 bases and J gave up 4 bases; unmatched junction bases: 4. CDR1 and CDR2 from the germline V gene are SQVTM and ANQGSEA. This clonotype came up many times. Its target is unknown.

The genes are TRBV29-1 and TRBJ2-7, with TRBD2 matching 15 bases. The source of this sequence is a man in his forties with primary liver carcinoma and hepatitis B virus infection. Input material: peripheral blood. CDR3 DNA sequence: TGCAGCGTCGGGACTAGCGGGGGGAATTACGAGCAGTACTTC. It codes for CSVGTSGGNYEQYF.